In its sample, the clone carrying this T cell receptor beta chain was seen a few times. The antigen remains undetermined. The data were taken from a study of tumor-infiltrating lymphocytes in localized non-small cell lung cancer. Study background: Some samples were collected after neoadjuvant chemotherapy; smokers, never-smokers and several histologies were included. Overall study results and limits: TCR sequencing covered a subset of patients with enough tissue. No T-cell fraction difference was seen between IM1 and IM2 tumors. Compared with uninvolved lung, tumors showed higher T cell infiltration by TCRbeta sequencing.

Assay: immunoSEQ multiplex PCR; the TCRdb copy retains only in-frame clones and omits some. Of 27,000 or so clones in the sample, roughly 88% were seen once. From germline, CDR1 is GTSNPN and CDR2 SVGIG (reference sequence). This CDR3 comprises 14 residues. V was shortened by 0 bases and J by 0 bases, with 8 bases between the two germline ends. Sequencing input: lung tumor tissue. The receptor comes from a human donor with non-small cell lung cancer. This rearrangement joins TRBV30 to TRBJ1-1; D is uncertain. CDR3 in amino acids: CAWSVRFMNTEAFF. The CDR3 nucleotides are TGTGCCTGGAGTGTCAGGTTTATGAACACTGAAGCTTTCTTT.